This T cell receptor (beta chain) was observed in a study of shared clonotypes between healthy human individuals. Using about 190 ng DNA, roughly 33,000 T cell genomes, the sorted-subset replicate PCRs were run. Generated by immunoSEQ multiplex PCR, the TCRdb table keeps only in-frame clones and is missing some. The sample records around 1.1 million clones, roughly 74% being singletons. The CDR3 runs 16 residues. V lost 5 bases and J 2 bases, leaving 16 bases between the germline ends. Germline CDR1 is SGHTA and CDR2 is FQGNSA. This chain joins TRBV7-2 and TRBJ2-4; no clear D gene. The specimen sequenced was memory CD4+ T cells from PBMCs. Indicated subset: CD45RA-negative fraction. The source is a man between 18 and 35 years old in good health. Some clones in this sample may be carry-over from other donors' samples. The CDR3 DNA sequence: TGTGCCAGCAGCCCTAACATACTTGGGACCAAAAACATTCAGTACTTC. Translated, it gives CASSPNILGTKNIQYF.